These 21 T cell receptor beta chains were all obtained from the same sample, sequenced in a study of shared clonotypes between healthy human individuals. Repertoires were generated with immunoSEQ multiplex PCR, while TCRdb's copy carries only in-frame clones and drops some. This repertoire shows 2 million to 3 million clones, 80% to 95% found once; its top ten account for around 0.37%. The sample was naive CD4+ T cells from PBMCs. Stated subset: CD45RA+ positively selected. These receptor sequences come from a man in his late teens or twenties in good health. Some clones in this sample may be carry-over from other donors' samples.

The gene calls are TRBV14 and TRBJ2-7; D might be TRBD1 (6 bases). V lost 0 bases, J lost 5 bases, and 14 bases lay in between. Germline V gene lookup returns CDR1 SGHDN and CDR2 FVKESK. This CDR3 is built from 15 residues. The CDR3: CASSQDPQGSHEQYF. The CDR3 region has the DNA TGTGCCAGCAGCCAAGACCCGCAGGGGTCCCACGAGCAGTACTTC. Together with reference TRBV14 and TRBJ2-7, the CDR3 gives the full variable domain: EAGVTQFPSHSVIEKGQTVTLRCDPISGHDNLYWYRRVMGKEIKFLLHFVKESKQDESGMPNNRFLAERTGGTYSTLKVQPAELEDSGVYFCASSQDPQGSHEQYFGPGTRLTVT.

CDR3 sequence: CASSQRFSEAFF. The CDR3 DNA sequence: TGTGCCAGCAGTCAAAGGTTCTCTGAAGCTTTCTTT. The genes are TRBV6-5 and TRBJ1-1; no definite D call. The ends were cut back, 5 bases at V and 6 bases at J, with 10 bases in the middle. The CDR3 extends over 12 amino acids. Germline V gene lookup returns CDR1 MNHEY and CDR2 SVGAGI.

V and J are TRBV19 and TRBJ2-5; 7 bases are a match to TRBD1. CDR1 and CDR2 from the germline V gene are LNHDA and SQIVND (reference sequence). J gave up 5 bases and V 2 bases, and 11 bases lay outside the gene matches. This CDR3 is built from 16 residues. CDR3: CASSISGAAQGETQYF. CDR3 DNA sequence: TGTGCCAGTAGTATAAGTGGTGCTGCACAGGGGGAGACCCAGTACTTC. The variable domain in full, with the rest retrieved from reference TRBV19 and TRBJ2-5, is DGGITQSPKYLFRKEGQNVTLSCEQNLNHDAMYWYRQDPGQGLRLIYYSQIVNDFQKGDIAEGYSVSREKKESFPLTVTSAQKNPTAFYLCASSISGAAQGETQYFGPGTRLLVL.

CDR3 in amino acids: CASSLDPVDKQYF. The CDR3 DNA is TGCGCCAGCAGCTTGGATCCTGTGGACAAGCAGTACTTC. The chain joins TRBV5-1 to TRBJ2-7; the D gene is possibly TRBD1 (5 bases). The V end lost 0 bases, the J end lost 8 bases, and 12 bases lay between the germline ends. Germline CDR1 is SGHRS and CDR2 is YFSETQ. This CDR3 has 13 residues.

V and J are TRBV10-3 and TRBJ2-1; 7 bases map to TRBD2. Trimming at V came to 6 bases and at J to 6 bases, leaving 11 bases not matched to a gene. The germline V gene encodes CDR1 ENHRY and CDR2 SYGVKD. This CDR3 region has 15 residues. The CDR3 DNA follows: TGTGCCATCAGACCTAGCGGAAATCCGTCCAATGAGCAGTTCTTC. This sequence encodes CAIRPSGNPSNEQFF.

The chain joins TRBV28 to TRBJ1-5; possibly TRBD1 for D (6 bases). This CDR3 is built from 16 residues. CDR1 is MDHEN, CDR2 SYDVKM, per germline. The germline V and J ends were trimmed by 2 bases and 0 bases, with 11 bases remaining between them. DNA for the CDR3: TGTGCCAGCAGTTTACCTGACAGGCATAGCAATCAGCCCCAGCATTTT. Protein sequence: CASSLPDRHSNQPQHF.

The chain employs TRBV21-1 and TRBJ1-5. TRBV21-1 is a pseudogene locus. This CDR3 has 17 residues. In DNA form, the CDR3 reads TGTGCCAGCAGCCAAGGTATCGGGGGGGTCGGGTATCAGCCCCAGCATTTT. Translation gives CASSQGIGGVGYQPQHF.

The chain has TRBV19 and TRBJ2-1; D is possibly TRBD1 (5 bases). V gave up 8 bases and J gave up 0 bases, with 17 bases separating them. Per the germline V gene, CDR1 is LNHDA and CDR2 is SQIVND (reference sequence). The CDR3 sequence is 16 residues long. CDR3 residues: CASSIRVGSSYNEQFF. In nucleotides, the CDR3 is TGTGCCAGTTCCATCAGGGTCGGAAGCTCCTACAATGAGCAGTTCTTC.

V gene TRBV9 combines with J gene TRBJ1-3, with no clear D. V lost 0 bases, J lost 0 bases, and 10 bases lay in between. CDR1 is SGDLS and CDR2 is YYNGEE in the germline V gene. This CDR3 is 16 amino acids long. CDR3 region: CASSVGASNSGNTIYF. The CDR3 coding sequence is TGTGCCAGCAGCGTAGGGGCCAGTAACTCTGGAAACACCATATATTTT.

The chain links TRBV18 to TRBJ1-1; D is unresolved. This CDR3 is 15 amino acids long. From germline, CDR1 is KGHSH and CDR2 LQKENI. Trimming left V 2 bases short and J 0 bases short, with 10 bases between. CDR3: CASSPDLGLNTEAFF. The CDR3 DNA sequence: TGTGCCAGCTCACCAGATTTGGGTTTGAACACTGAAGCTTTCTTT.

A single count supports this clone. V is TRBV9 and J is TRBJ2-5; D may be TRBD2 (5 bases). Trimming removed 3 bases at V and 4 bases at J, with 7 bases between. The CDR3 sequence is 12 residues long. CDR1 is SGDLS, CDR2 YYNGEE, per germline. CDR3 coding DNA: TGTGCCAGCAGCGACCGGGGAGAGACCCAGTACTTC. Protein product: CASSDRGETQYF.

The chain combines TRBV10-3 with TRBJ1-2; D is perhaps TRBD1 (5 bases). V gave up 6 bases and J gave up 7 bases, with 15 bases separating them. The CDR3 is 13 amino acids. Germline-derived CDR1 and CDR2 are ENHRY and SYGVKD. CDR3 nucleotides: TGTGCCATCAGGGCCGGGGGAGAAGGTGGCTACACCTTC. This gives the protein CAIRAGGEGGYTF.

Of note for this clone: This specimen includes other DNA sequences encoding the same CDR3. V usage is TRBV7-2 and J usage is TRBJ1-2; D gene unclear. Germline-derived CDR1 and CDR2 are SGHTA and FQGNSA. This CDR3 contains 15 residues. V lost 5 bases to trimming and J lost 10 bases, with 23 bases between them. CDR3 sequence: CASSLVIGGFGDYTF. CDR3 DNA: TGTGCCAGCAGCCTAGTAATAGGAGGGTTCGGAGACTACACCTTC.

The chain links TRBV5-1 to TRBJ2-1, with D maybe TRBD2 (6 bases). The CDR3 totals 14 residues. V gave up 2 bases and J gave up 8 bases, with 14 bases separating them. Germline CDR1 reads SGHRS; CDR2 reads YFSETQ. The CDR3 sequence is CASSFSGTPDEQFF. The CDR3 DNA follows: TGCGCCAGCAGCTTTAGCGGTACCCCCGATGAGCAGTTCTTC.

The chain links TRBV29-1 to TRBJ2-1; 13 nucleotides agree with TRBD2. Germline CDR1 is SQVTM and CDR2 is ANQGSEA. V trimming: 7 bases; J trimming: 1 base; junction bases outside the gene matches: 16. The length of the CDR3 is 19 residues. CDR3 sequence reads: CSASPLGLAGDRSYNEQFF. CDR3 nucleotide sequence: TGCAGCGCGTCCCCTTTAGGACTAGCGGGAGACAGGTCCTACAATGAGCAGTTCTTC.

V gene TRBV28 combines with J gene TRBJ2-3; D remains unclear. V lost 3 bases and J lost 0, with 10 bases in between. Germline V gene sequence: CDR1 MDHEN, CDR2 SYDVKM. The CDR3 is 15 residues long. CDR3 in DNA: TGTGCCAGCAGTTTTCTCGACCGAAGCACAGATACGCAGTATTTT. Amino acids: CASSFLDRSTDTQYF.

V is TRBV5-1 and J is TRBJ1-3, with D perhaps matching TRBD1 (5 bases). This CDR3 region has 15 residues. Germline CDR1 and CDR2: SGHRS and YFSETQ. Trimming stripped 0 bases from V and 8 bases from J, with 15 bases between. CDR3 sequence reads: CASSLAAQGRDTIYF. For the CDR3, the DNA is TGCGCCAGCAGCTTGGCCGCGCAGGGAAGGGACACCATATATTTT. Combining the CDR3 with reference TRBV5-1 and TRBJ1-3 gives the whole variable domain KAGVTQTPRYLIKTRGQQVTLSCSPISGHRSVSWYQQTPGQGLQFLFEYFSETQRNKGNFPGRFSGRQFSNSRSEMNVSTLELGDSALYLCASSLAAQGRDTIYFGEGSWLTVV.

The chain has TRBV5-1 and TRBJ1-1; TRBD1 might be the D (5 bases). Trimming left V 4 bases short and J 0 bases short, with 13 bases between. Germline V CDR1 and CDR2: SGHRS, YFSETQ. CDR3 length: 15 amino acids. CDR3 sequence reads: CASSPEGTMNTEAFF. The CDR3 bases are TGCGCCAGCAGCCCGGAGGGGACCATGAACACTGAAGCTTTCTTT. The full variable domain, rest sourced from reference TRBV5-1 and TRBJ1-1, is KAGVTQTPRYLIKTRGQQVTLSCSPISGHRSVSWYQQTPGQGLQFLFEYFSETQRNKGNFPGRFSGRQFSNSRSEMNVSTLELGDSALYLCASSPEGTMNTEAFFGQGTRLTVV.

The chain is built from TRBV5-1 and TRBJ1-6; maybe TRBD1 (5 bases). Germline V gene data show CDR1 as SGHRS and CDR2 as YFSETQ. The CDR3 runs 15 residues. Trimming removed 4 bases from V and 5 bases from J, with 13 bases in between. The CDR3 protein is CASSTGTRDNSPLHF. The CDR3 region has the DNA TGCGCCAGCAGCACCGGGACGAGAGATAATTCACCCCTCCACTTT.

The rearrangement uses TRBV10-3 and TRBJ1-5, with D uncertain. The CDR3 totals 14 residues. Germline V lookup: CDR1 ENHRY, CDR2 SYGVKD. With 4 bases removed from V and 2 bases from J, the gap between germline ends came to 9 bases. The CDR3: CAISVSPGNQPQHF. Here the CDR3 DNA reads TGTGCCATCAGTGTATCTCCGGGCAATCAGCCCCAGCATTTT.

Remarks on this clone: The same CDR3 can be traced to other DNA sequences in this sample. DNA for the CDR3: TGCGCCAGCAGCTTGGTGGAGACCCAGTACTTC. Translation gives CASSLVETQYF. This chain connects TRBV5-1 to TRBJ2-5; no reliable D call. Trimming removed 0 bases from V and 5 bases from J, with 2 bases in between. Germline loops: CDR1 SGHRS, CDR2 YFSETQ. The CDR3 is 11 amino acids.